The 31 T cell receptor beta chains below all came from one sample that was sequenced in a study of T-cell memory formation after mild COVID-19. MiXCR was run by TCRdb on the 5' RACE reads, yielding one entry per CDR3 protein. The table has around 300,000 distinct CDR3 sequences, around 13% seen once. The sample was PBMCs or a T cell subset sorted from them (not recorded which). These receptor sequences come from a man younger than 35 who had mild COVID-19 (a few samples of this study predate the infection). Cell type and time point are not known.

There are a few counts of this clonotype. The rearrangement uses TRBV7-9 and TRBJ1-2; 7 positions agree with TRBD1. V lost 1 base to trimming and J lost 4 bases; unmatched junction nucleotides: 3. There are 14 residues in the CDR3. Germline values: CDR1 SEHNR, CDR2 FQNEAQ (reference sequence). The CDR3 sequence is CASSLEGQPYGYTF. The CDR3 coding sequence is TGTGCCAGCAGCTTAGAGGGACAGCCCTATGGCTACACCTTC. The complete variable domain, with remaining parts taken from reference TRBV7-9 and TRBJ1-2, reads DTGVSQNPRHKITKRGQNVTFRCDPISEHNRLYWYRQTLGQGPEFLTYFQNEAQLEKSRLLSDRFSAERPKGSFSTLEIQRTEQGDSAMYLCASSLEGQPYGYTFGSGTRLTVV.

This clonotype was recorded a few times. This chain links TRBV7-9 with TRBJ1-1; weak D call: TRBD1 (5 bases). Trimming pared 5 bases from V and 2 bases from J, leaving 12 bases between. This CDR3 spans 14 amino acids. CDR1 and CDR2 from the germline V gene are SEHNR and FQNEAQ (reference sequence). The CDR3 nucleotides are TGTGCCAGCAGCCGGCTACAGGCAAACACTGAAGCTTTCTTT. This codes for CASSRLQANTEAFF.

This clonotype was counted between two and nine times. The chain is built from TRBV6-5 and TRBJ2-2; possible D gene TRBD2, 6 bases. The CDR3 sequence is 15 residues long. V was trimmed by 8 bases and J by 5 bases, leaving 18 bases between them. In germline, CDR1 is MNHEY, CDR2 SVGAGI. The CDR3 here is CASRKGLRGTGELFF. The CDR3 region has the DNA TGTGCCAGCCGAAAGGGACTGAGAGGGACCGGGGAGCTGTTTTTT.

This clonotype was observed many times. The genes are TRBV12-3 or TRBV12-4 and TRBJ2-3; 9 nucleotides match TRBD1. This CDR3 contains 16 residues. Germline trimming cut 5 bases from V and 6 bases from J; bases unmatched to any gene: 12. In DNA form, the CDR3 reads TGTGCCAGCAGTGGCGGACCGGGACAGGGAGAGGATACGCAGTATTTT. Its protein product is CASSGGPGQGEDTQYF.

This clonotype was seen ten or more times. The J gene is TRBJ2-3, the V gene TRBV6-6; TRBD2 matches at 9 bases. CDR1 and CDR2 from the germline V gene are MNHNY and SVGAGI (reference sequence). J gave up 2 bases and V 3 bases, and 12 bases lay outside the gene matches. This CDR3 is built from 18 residues. The CDR3 DNA follows: TGTGCCAGCAGTTATTCCCCGTGGCTAGCGGGGAACACAGATACGCAGTATTTT. Its translation is CASSYSPWLAGNTDTQYF.

This clonotype was observed a handful of times. This rearrangement joins TRBV4-3 to TRBJ1-4; D unresolved. This CDR3 is built from 14 residues. The germline V and J ends were trimmed by 6 bases and 5 bases, with 13 bases remaining between them. The germline gives CDR1 LGHNA, CDR2 YSLEER. The CDR3, as DNA: TGCGCCAGCAGTCGGGTTTGGAGGAATGAAAAACTGTTTTTT. It encodes CASSRVWRNEKLFF.

The gene calls are TRBV20-1 and TRBJ2-7; the match to TRBD1 covers 8 bases. Unmatched junction bases numbered 5, after V lost 1 base and J lost 6 bases. Germline V gives CDR1 DFQATT, CDR2 SNEGSKA (reference sequence). The length of the CDR3 is 13 residues. In nucleotides, the CDR3 is TGCAGTGCTAGAGGGACAGGGAACGGCGAGCAGTACGTC. This gives the protein CSARGTGNGEQYV.

This clonotype was observed at least ten times. The V gene is TRBV15, the J gene TRBJ2-1; a weak D match, TRBD1 (5 bases). Between the trimmed V and J ends, which lost 5 bases and 4 bases, there was a span of 9 bases. The CDR3 is made up of 13 amino acids. In germline, CDR1 is LNHNV, CDR2 YYDKDF (reference sequence). CDR3 region: CATSLQVYNEQFF. The CDR3 nucleotides are TGTGCCACCAGCTTACAGGTATACAATGAGCAGTTCTTC.

This clonotype was seen a few times. The chain uses TRBV5-1 and TRBJ2-5, with TRBD2 as a possible D gene (6 bases). Trimming took off 4 bases at V and 5 bases at J, with 12 bases between the two ends. The CDR3 is made up of 13 amino acids. Germline-derived CDR1 and CDR2 are SGHRS and YFSETQ. The CDR3 sequence is CASSPGSPETQYF. CDR3 coding DNA: TGCGCCAGCAGCCCCGGGAGTCCGGAGACCCAGTACTTC.

This clonotype was seen a few times. This chain links TRBV19 with TRBJ1-3, with 9 nucleotides matching TRBD1. Germline V lookup: CDR1 LNHDA, CDR2 SQIVND (reference sequence). The V and J ends lost 6 bases and 3 bases, in that order; junction bases with no gene match: 3. CDR3 length: 14 amino acids. CDR3 loop: CASRPGQGGNTIYF. CDR3 nucleotide sequence: TGTGCCAGTAGACCGGGACAGGGTGGAAACACCATATATTTT.

This clonotype turned up a few times. The CDR3 protein is CASSSRLTGGLYSPLHF. The CDR3 region has the DNA TGTGCCAGCAGCTCCAGACTCACAGGGGGCCTATATTCACCCCTCCACTTT. This chain links TRBV7-2 with TRBJ1-6; TRBD1 agrees at 9 bases. CDR3 length: 17 amino acids. Germline assignment: CDR1 SGHTA and CDR2 FQGNSA. With V trimmed by 4 bases and J by 8 bases, 12 bases remained unmatched.

This clonotype has at least ten counts. The CDR3 loop reads CASSSGTNEKLFF. In DNA form, the CDR3 reads TGTGCCAGCAGTTCCGGAACTAATGAAAAACTGTTTTTT. This rearrangement joins TRBV5-5 to TRBJ1-4; D is unclear. Trimming stripped 5 bases from V and 1 base from J, with 6 bases between. The CDR3 sequence is 13 residues long. Germline V lookup: CDR1 SGHKS, CDR2 YYEKEE (reference sequence). The full variable domain, completed using reference TRBV5-5 and TRBJ1-4, is DAGVTQSPTHLIKTRGQQVTLRCSPISGHKSVSWYQQVLGQGPQFIFQYYEKEERGRGNFPDRFSARQFPNYSSELNVNALLLGDSALYLCASSSGTNEKLFFGSGTQLSVL.

This clonotype has a handful of counts. This sequence joins TRBV5-4 and TRBJ2-2; unclear D gene. Germline values: CDR1 SGHNT, CDR2 YYREEE (reference sequence). CDR3 length: 13 amino acids. V lost 10 bases, J lost 2 bases, and 12 bases lay in between. The CDR3 coding sequence is TGTGCCTTCCTGCTCTACAACACCGGGGAGCTGTTTTTT. Amino acid sequence: CAFLLYNTGELFF. Full variable domain (remainder filled in from reference TRBV5-4 and TRBJ2-2): ETGVTQSPTHLIKTRGQQVTLRCSSQSGHNTVSWYQQALGQGPQFIFQYYREEENGRGNFPPRFSGLQFPNYSSELNVNALELDDSALYLCAFLLYNTGELFFGEGSRLTVL.

The chain links TRBV6-6 to TRBJ1-1; D not certain. V was trimmed by 2 bases and J by 4 bases, leaving 8 bases between them. The CDR3 loop spans 13 amino acids. Germline V gene sequence: CDR1 MNHNY, CDR2 SVGAGI (reference sequence). This CDR3 reads CASSYGEGTEAFF. The CDR3 DNA reads TGTGCCAGCAGTTACGGGGAAGGCACTGAAGCTTTCTTT.

The chain links TRBV7-9 to TRBJ2-3, with 10 bases fitting TRBD1. The V gene end was trimmed by 5 bases and the J gene end by 4 bases; junction bases not matched to a gene: 3. The germline V gene has CDR1 SEHNR and CDR2 FQNEAQ (reference sequence). The CDR3 is 14 residues long. The CDR3 DNA is TGTGCCAGCAGCGGGACAGGGGAGCCAGATACGCAGTATTTT. Translating gives CASSGTGEPDTQYF.

The chain joins TRBV12-3 or TRBV12-4 to TRBJ2-2; D not resolved. The CDR3 totals 12 residues. V lost 8 bases, J lost 6 bases, and 10 bases lay in between. The CDR3 DNA is TGTGCCAGCTGGGAAGGAGCCGGGGAGCTGTTTTTT. As protein: CASWEGAGELFF.

The gene calls are TRBV2 and TRBJ2-1; a possible D gene is TRBD1 (5 bases). Germline V lookup: CDR1 SNHLY, CDR2 FYNNEI. The germline V and J ends were trimmed by 10 bases and 3 bases, with 13 bases remaining between them. This CDR3 has 13 residues. CDR3 residues: CATTRVIYNEQFF. The CDR3 bases are TGTGCCACCACCAGGGTCATCTACAATGAGCAGTTCTTC.

This clonotype was detected a few times. The CDR3 region is CASRRSGDITDTQYF. Written as DNA, the CDR3 is TGTGCCAGCAGGCGTAGCGGGGATATCACAGATACGCAGTATTTT. The chain joins TRBV27 to TRBJ2-3; 8 bases agree with TRBD2. V lost 6 bases and J lost 2; bases outside the gene matches: 7. Germline values: CDR1 MNHEY, CDR2 SMNVEV (reference sequence). The CDR3 totals 15 residues.

The chain carries TRBV7-2 and TRBJ2-7; tentatively, D is TRBD2 (6 bases). CDR1 and CDR2 from the germline V gene are SGHTA and FQGNSA. There are 13 residues in the CDR3. Trimming shortened V by 2 bases and J by 9 bases, and 14 bases separated the two germline ends. CDR3 sequence reads: CASSLNYGGTQYV. The DNA for the CDR3 is TGTGCCAGCAGCTTAAACTACGGGGGAACGCAGTACGTC.

In its sample, this clonotype was seen a few times. V is TRBV7-2 and J is TRBJ2-3; TRBD1 might be the D (6 bases). V was cut by 5 bases and J by 1 base, with 13 bases left in between. The length of the CDR3 is 15 residues. CDR1 SGHTA and CDR2 FQGNSA come from the germline V gene. CDR3 nucleotides: TGTGCCAGCAGCAGAACGGGACACGGCACAGATACGCAGTATTTT. Residues: CASSRTGHGTDTQYF. Full variable domain (outside the CDR3, taken from reference TRBV7-2 and TRBJ2-3): GAGVSQSPSNKVTEKGKDVELRCDPISGHTALYWYRQSLGQGLEFLIYFQGNSAPDKSGLPSDRFSAERTGGSVSTLTIQRTQQEDSAVYLCASSRTGHGTDTQYFGPGTRLTVL.

The chain uses TRBV20-1 and TRBJ2-6, with 7 bases matching TRBD1. Germline loops: CDR1 DFQATT, CDR2 SNEGSKA (reference sequence). Trimming removed 3 bases from V and 2 bases from J; junction bases left unmatched: 7. This CDR3 has 16 amino acids. CDR3 nucleotide sequence: TGCAGTGCTAGTAGGACAGGCCTTCCTGGGGCCAACGTCCTGACTTTC. Its translation is CSASRTGLPGANVLTF.

This rearrangement joins TRBV4-1 to TRBJ2-5; 7 bases map to TRBD1. The CDR3 sequence is 13 residues long. V lost 4 bases and J lost 5; bases outside the gene matches: 4. Germline V gene sequence: CDR1 MGHRA, CDR2 YSYEKL. The CDR3 nucleotides read TGCGCCAGCAGCCGAGGGGGCCTGGAGACCCAGTACTTC. The encoded protein is CASSRGGLETQYF.

This clonotype came up a few times. The chain employs TRBV23-1 and TRBJ2-2, with a tentative D call TRBD1 (8 bases). TRBV23-1 is given ORF status, its function remaining uncertain. The CDR3 runs 15 residues. The V end was cut by 7 bases, the J end by 4 bases, with 16 bases between. CDR3 sequence (DNA): TGCGCCAGCACCCCGGACAGGGAGGGCACCGGGGAGCTGTTTTTT. Amino acid sequence: CASTPDREGTGELFF.

The chain is built from TRBV18 and TRBJ1-4; no clear D gene. Trimming stripped 3 bases from V and 0 bases from J, with 8 bases between. The CDR3 length is 15 residues. CDR1 and CDR2 from the germline V gene are KGHSH and LQKENI. CDR3 bases: TGTGCCAGCTCACCGTGGAGTGCAACTAATGAAAAACTGTTTTTT. Translated, it gives CASSPWSATNEKLFF.

This clonotype was detected ten times or more. The chain carries TRBV6-5 and TRBJ2-1, with TRBD1 matching over 10 bases. Losses at the gene ends were 2 bases for V and 8 bases for J; bases not matched to a gene: 6. CDR3 size: 15 residues. Germline CDR1 and CDR2: MNHEY and SVGAGI. The CDR3 nucleotides are TGTGCCAGCAGTTACGGGACAGGGGTGGTCGATGAGCAGTTCTTC. This encodes CASSYGTGVVDEQFF.

This sequence joins TRBV7-9 and TRBJ1-1; D ambiguous. The V end was cut by 9 bases, the J end by 1 base, with 15 bases between. The CDR3 spans 14 residues. Germline assignment: CDR1 SEHNR and CDR2 FQNEAQ (reference sequence). CDR3 loop: CASSPWDSNTEAFF. CDR3 nucleotide sequence: TGTGCCAGTAGCCCATGGGATTCGAACACTGAAGCTTTCTTT.

This clonotype was observed a few times. This chain uses TRBV4-1 with TRBJ1-6; unclear D gene. Looked up from germline, CDR1 is MGHRA and CDR2 is YSYEKL. This CDR3 has 16 residues. The germline V and J ends were trimmed by 1 base and 0 bases, with 7 bases remaining between them. This CDR3 reads CASSQAGTSYNSPLHF. CDR3 DNA: TGCGCCAGCAGCCAAGCAGGTACCTCCTATAATTCACCCCTCCACTTT.

This clonotype came up many times. The V and J genes are TRBV7-6 and TRBJ2-3; possibly TRBD1 for D (5 bases). V was shortened by 5 bases and J by 3 bases, with 24 bases between the two germline ends. The CDR3 spans 18 residues. The V gene's germline CDR1 is SGHVS and CDR2 FNYEAQ. CDR3: CASSPGPRVGIITDTQYF. The CDR3 DNA reads as TGTGCCAGCAGCCCAGGGCCCCGGGTGGGGATCATAACAGATACGCAGTATTTT.

This sequence joins TRBV6-1 and TRBJ1-2; D ambiguous. The CDR3 contains 14 residues. In germline, CDR1 is MNHNS, CDR2 SASEGT. V was cut by 6 bases and J by 0 bases, with 11 bases left in between. The CDR3 reads CASRGPIANYGYTF. The DNA of the CDR3 is TGTGCCAGCAGAGGACCGATAGCTAACTATGGCTACACCTTC.

This rearrangement joins TRBV7-9 to TRBJ2-5, with TRBD2 matching over 11 bases. Germline CDR1 and CDR2: SEHNR and FQNEAQ (reference sequence). This CDR3 has 16 residues. Germline trimming cut 3 bases from V and 3 bases from J; bases unmatched to any gene: 6. CDR3 DNA sequence: TGTGCCAGCAGCTTTTTAGCGGGGGGGCAGAAAGAGACCCAGTACTTC. Encoded protein: CASSFLAGGQKETQYF. The variable domain in full, completed from reference TRBV7-9 and TRBJ2-5, reads DTGVSQNPRHKITKRGQNVTFRCDPISEHNRLYWYRQTLGQGPEFLTYFQNEAQLEKSRLLSDRFSAERPKGSFSTLEIQRTEQGDSAMYLCASSFLAGGQKETQYFGPGTRLLVL.

This clonotype has a count of ten or more. The rearrangement links TRBV4-1 to TRBJ2-3; perhaps D is TRBD1 or TRBD2 (5 bases each). Deletions cut 10 bases from V and 0 bases from J, with 20 bases between. The CDR3 loop spans 16 amino acids. Germline CDR1 and CDR2: MGHRA and YSYEKL. For the CDR3, the DNA is TGCGCCACCACCGGGGACGGGTACTTCAGCACAGATACGCAGTATTTT. This translates into CATTGDGYFSTDTQYF.